The 9 T cell receptor beta chains given below trace back to one sample, sequenced in a study of graft-versus-host responses after intestinal transplantation. Their cognate antigens are unknown. TCRdb's table, derived via immunoSEQ multiplex PCR, lists solely in-frame clones and lacks some. Among about 71,000 clones listed, around 95% were seen once. The sequenced sample was unstimulated CD8+ T cells sorted from spleen or lymph node cells, obtained before intestinal transplant. The receptors were sampled from a human donor who received an intestinal transplant.

The chain is built from TRBV27 and TRBJ2-5, with D possibly called TRBD1 or TRBD2 (5 bases each). The CDR3 length is 14 residues. Germline assignment: CDR1 MNHEY and CDR2 SMNVEV (reference sequence). The ends were cut back, 2 bases at V and 2 bases at J, with 9 bases in the middle. In nucleotides, the CDR3 is TGTGCCAGCAGTTTACCGGGACGGCAAGAGACCCAGTACTTC. Its protein is CASSLPGRQETQYF.

This chain connects TRBV7-9 to TRBJ2-7; a weak D match, TRBD1 (6 bases). Deletions cut 5 bases from V and 7 bases from J, with 18 bases between. The CDR3 runs 14 residues. CDR1 and CDR2 from the germline V gene are SEHNR and FQNEAQ (reference sequence). The CDR3: CASSPLGTRGEQYF. The CDR3 nucleotides are TGTGCCAGCAGCCCCCTAGGGACAAGAGGAGAGCAGTACTTC.

The chain links TRBV23-1 to TRBJ1-1; D is unclear. TRBV23-1 counts as an open reading frame of uncertain function. The V and J ends lost 0 bases and 1 base respectively, with 24 bases between them. The CDR3 has 20 amino acids. The CDR3 loop reads CASSQSPFGPDIQKNTEAFF. DNA of the CDR3: TGCGCCAGCAGTCAATCGCCCTTCGGGCCCGACATCCAAAAGAACACTGAAGCTTTCTTT.

V and J are TRBV9 and TRBJ2-3, with D perhaps TRBD1 (6 bases). Trimming stripped 3 bases from V and 0 bases from J, with 17 bases between. This CDR3 contains 17 residues. CDR1 is SGDLS and CDR2 is YYNGEE in the germline V gene. DNA for the CDR3: TGTGCCAGCAGCGCTCAGATGGGACAATTTAGCACAGATACGCAGTATTTT. This codes for CASSAQMGQFSTDTQYF. Together with reference TRBV9 and TRBJ2-3, the CDR3 gives the full variable domain: DSGVTQTPKHLITATGQRVTLRCSPRSGDLSVYWYQQSLDQGLQFLIQYYNGEERAKGNILERFSAQQFPDLHSELNLSSLELGDSALYFCASSAQMGQFSTDTQYFGPGTRLTVL.

Remarks on this clone: At one of its ends the junction is not consistent with the germline gene, which may arise from a read error. The chain is built from TRBV27 and TRBJ2-7; possibly TRBD1 for D (6 bases). There are 13 residues in the CDR3. Germline CDR1 is MNHEY and CDR2 is SMNVEV (reference sequence). The CDR3 spells CAGSLTGSYEQYF. In nucleotides, the CDR3 is TGTGCCGGCAGTTTGACAGGTTCCTACGAGCAGTACTTC.

The chain links TRBV6-4 to TRBJ2-3; 7 bases fit TRBD2. Germline V CDR1 and CDR2: MRHNA, SNTAGT. After removal of 4 bases from V and 0 bases from J, the junction contained 7 bases not matched to a gene. The CDR3 spans 16 residues. The CDR3 loop is CASSAASGASTDTQYF. The CDR3 DNA follows: TGTGCCAGCAGTGCGGCTAGCGGAGCAAGCACAGATACGCAGTATTTT.

The chain uses TRBV6-1 and TRBJ2-3; the D gene is possibly TRBD2 (6 bases). Germline V gives CDR1 MNHNS, CDR2 SASEGT. Trimming left V 2 bases short and J 0 bases short, with 15 bases between. The CDR3 is 17 residues long. In nucleotides, the CDR3 is TGTGCCAGCAGTGAATCCCGGGGGACCATAAGCACAGATACGCAGTATTTT. Translating it yields CASSESRGTISTDTQYF.

V usage is TRBV5-1 and J usage is TRBJ2-1; D gene unclear. The CDR3 length is 12 residues. Trimming took 0 bases from V and 8 from J, leaving 6 bases between them. Germline V gene data show CDR1 as SGHRS and CDR2 as YFSETQ. The DNA for the CDR3 is TGCGCCAGCAGCTTGGCCATCGATGAGCAGTTCTTC. This gives the protein CASSLAIDEQFF.

The chain uses TRBV7-6 and TRBJ2-7; TRBD1 agrees at 9 bases. The length of the CDR3 is 16 residues. Germline CDR1 is SGHVS and CDR2 is FNYEAQ. Unmatched junction bases numbered 11, after V lost 5 bases and J lost 3 bases. In DNA form, the CDR3 reads TGTGCCAGCAGCCCGACTCCTCCGGGACAGGGCTACGAGCAGTACTTC. The encoded protein is CASSPTPPGQGYEQYF. The whole variable domain, remainder taken from reference TRBV7-6 and TRBJ2-7, is GAGVSQSPRYKVTKRGQDVALRCDPISGHVSLYWYRQALGQGPEFLTYFNYEAQQDKSGLPNDRFSAERPEGSISTLTIQRTEQRDSAMYRCASSPTPPGQGYEQYFGPGTRLTVT.